This TCR beta chain was identified in a study of long-term antiretroviral therapy in people with HIV. Study observations and caveats: Pre-ART clonal expansion yielded clones that dominated the repertoire at all time points.

Notes on this clone: Antigen specificity is unknown.

Sequencing used immunoSEQ v3.0 at survey level. Sequenced by immunoSEQ multiplex PCR; TCRdb stores in-frame clones only, minus some. The sample consists of 9,500 to 15,000 clones, about 80% of them appearing once. The CDR3 has 15 residues. Looked up from germline, CDR1 is ENHRY and CDR2 is SYGVKD. V lost 4 bases and J 0 bases, leaving 9 bases between the germline ends. The TCR comes from a man in his forties with HIV. This specimen was unsorted PBMCs, taken 3 to 3.3 years before starting antiretroviral therapy. The rearrangement uses TRBV10-3 and TRBJ2-2; no definite D call. The CDR3 region is CAISVQPANTGELFF. The CDR3 DNA sequence: TGTGCCATCAGTGTTCAACCCGCGAACACCGGGGAGCTGTTTTTT.